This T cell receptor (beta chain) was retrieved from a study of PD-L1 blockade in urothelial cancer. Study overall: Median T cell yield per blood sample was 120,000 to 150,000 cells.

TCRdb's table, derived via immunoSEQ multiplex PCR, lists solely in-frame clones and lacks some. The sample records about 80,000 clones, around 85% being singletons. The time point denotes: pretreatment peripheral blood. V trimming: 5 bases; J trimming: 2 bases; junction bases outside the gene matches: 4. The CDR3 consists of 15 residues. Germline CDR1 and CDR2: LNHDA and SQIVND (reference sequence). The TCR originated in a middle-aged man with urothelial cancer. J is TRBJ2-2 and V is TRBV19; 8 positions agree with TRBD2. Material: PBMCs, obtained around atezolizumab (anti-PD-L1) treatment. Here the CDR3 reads CASSVSGTNTGELFF. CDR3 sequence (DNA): TGTGCCAGTAGTGTTAGCGGGACTAACACCGGGGAGCTGTTTTTT.